The 19 T cell receptor beta chains reported below all come from one sample, sequenced in a study of T-cell reconstitution after alpha-beta-depleted transplantation in children. Molecular barcoding with unique molecular identifiers was used for the TCRbeta library. TCRdb analysed the PCR reads with MiXCR anew, one entry per CDR3 protein. The sample carries 230,000 or so distinct CDR3 sequences, about 8.8% recorded once. The starting material was PBMCs from the stem cell graft donor, obtained from the stem cell graft. These receptors were obtained from a human donor who donated a stem cell graft to a child with SCID.

This clonotype has ten or more counts. V usage is TRBV15 and J usage is TRBJ2-3; the match to TRBD2 covers 9 bases. With V trimmed by 0 bases and J by 4 bases, 5 bases remained unmatched. The germline gives CDR1 LNHNV, CDR2 YYDKDF (reference sequence). This CDR3 contains 16 residues. CDR3 loop: CATSREGSGGPDTQYF. The CDR3 DNA sequence: TGTGCCACCAGCAGAGAGGGTAGCGGGGGACCAGATACGCAGTATTTT.

This clonotype was counted many times. The rearrangement uses TRBV2 and TRBJ2-5; D is possibly TRBD1 (6 bases). The CDR3 has 14 amino acids. With 6 bases removed from V and 2 bases from J, the gap between germline ends came to 13 bases. The germline CDR1 and CDR2 sequences are SNHLY and FYNNEI. The CDR3: CASRRQVLQETQYF. In nucleotides, the CDR3 is TGTGCCAGCAGGCGACAGGTTCTTCAAGAGACCCAGTACTTC.

At least ten counts were recorded for this clonotype. The V and J genes are TRBV9 and TRBJ2-3; 7 positions match TRBD2. CDR1 is SGDLS and CDR2 is YYNGEE in the germline V gene. V dropped 6 bases and J dropped 3; count of bases not matched to a gene: 7. The CDR3 has 14 residues. The DNA of the CDR3 is TGTGCCAGCAACTCCCGGGGGGATACAGATACGCAGTATTTT. Protein product: CASNSRGDTDTQYF.

This clonotype was seen ten or more times. The chain couples TRBV10-3 to TRBJ2-1; the match to TRBD2 covers 9 bases. V lost 7 bases and J lost 2; bases outside the gene matches: 3. Germline-derived CDR1 and CDR2 are ENHRY and SYGVKD. The length of the CDR3 is 14 residues. The CDR3 region has the DNA TGTGCCATCAATAGCGGGGGCACCTACAATGAGCAGTTCTTC. Amino acid sequence: CAINSGGTYNEQFF.

This clonotype was detected a few times. This chain links TRBV12-3 or TRBV12-4 with TRBJ2-1; weak D call: TRBD2 (5 bases). V lost 6 bases, J lost 7 bases, and 13 bases lay in between. There are 13 residues in the CDR3. CDR3 nucleotide sequence: TGTGCCAGCAGCCGAATGACGGGGAATGAGCAGTTCTTC. This encodes CASSRMTGNEQFF.

This rearrangement joins TRBV30 to TRBJ1-1; D not resolved. V was clipped by 5 bases and J by 1 base, with 5 bases between them. CDR1 is GTSNPN and CDR2 is SVGIG in the germline V gene (reference sequence). The length of the CDR3 is 11 residues. The CDR3 DNA follows: TGTGCCTGGGGACGGAACACTGAAGCTTTCTTT. This sequence encodes CAWGRNTEAFF.

The rearrangement joins TRBV5-1 to TRBJ1-1; no firm D call. CDR3 length: 15 amino acids. Germline loops: CDR1 SGHRS, CDR2 YFSETQ. Trimming took off 2 bases at V and 0 bases at J, with 11 bases between the two ends. The CDR3: CASSFEDTLNTEAFF. In DNA form, the CDR3 reads TGCGCCAGCAGCTTTGAAGACACCTTGAACACTGAAGCTTTCTTT.

This clonotype was seen only a few times. The rearrangement links TRBV19 to TRBJ1-5; D possibly corresponds to TRBD1 (5 bases). The CDR3 has 14 residues. Per germline, CDR1 LNHDA and CDR2 SQIVND (reference sequence). Trimming stripped 3 bases from V and 6 bases from J, with 12 bases between. CDR3 in DNA: TGTGCCAGTAGTATCCAGGGACGGCCTCAGCCCCAGCATTTT. It is translated as CASSIQGRPQPQHF. Full variable domain (missing parts from reference TRBV19 and TRBJ1-5): DGGITQSPKYLFRKEGQNVTLSCEQNLNHDAMYWYRQDPGQGLRLIYYSQIVNDFQKGDIAEGYSVSREKKESFPLTVTSAQKNPTAFYLCASSIQGRPQPQHFGDGTRLSIL.

This clonotype was found many times. The V call is TRBV5-6, the J call TRBJ2-1; 9 bases match TRBD1. Germline V CDR1 and CDR2: SGHDT, YYEEEE. The CDR3 contains 15 residues. J lost 6 bases, V lost 4 bases, and 8 bases had no gene match. The CDR3: CASSHRGLVRNEQFF. CDR3 coding DNA: TGTGCCAGCAGCCACAGGGGGCTGGTCCGCAATGAGCAGTTCTTC.

The sample holds a few counts of this clonotype. The chain has TRBV15 and TRBJ1-2; tentatively, D is TRBD1 (5 bases). The CDR3 contains 14 residues. V gave up 1 base and J gave up 4 bases, with 10 bases separating them. CDR1 LNHNV and CDR2 YYDKDF come from the germline V gene (reference sequence). The CDR3 DNA reads as TGTGCCACCAGCAGAGTAGGGGTCTTCTATGGCTACACCTTC. Protein sequence: CATSRVGVFYGYTF.

This clonotype was recorded many times. The rearrangement joins TRBV5-5 to TRBJ2-1; no clear D gene. Germline CDR1 is SGHKS and CDR2 is YYEKEE (reference sequence). This CDR3 contains 15 residues. V dropped 4 bases and J dropped 0 bases, with 11 bases sitting between them. This CDR3 is CASSTDVSSYNEQFF. DNA of the CDR3: TGTGCCAGCAGCACGGACGTGAGCTCCTACAATGAGCAGTTCTTC.

This clonotype was counted a few times. The chain recombines TRBV20-1 with TRBJ2-2; D gene unclear. Trimming took 6 bases from V and 4 from J, leaving 9 bases between them. The germline V gene encodes CDR1 DFQATT and CDR2 SNEGSKA (reference sequence). This CDR3 region has 12 residues. CDR3 bases: TGCAGTGCGGGCAGAGGCACCGGGGAGCTGTTTTTT. This sequence encodes CSAGRGTGELFF.

V and J are TRBV7-9 and TRBJ2-3; 7 bases match TRBD1. Germline values: CDR1 SEHNR, CDR2 FQNEAQ (reference sequence). There are 14 residues in the CDR3. V was pared by 7 bases and J by 5 bases, with 9 bases of the junction left unmatched. The CDR3 sequence is CASNPDRPGDTQYF. The CDR3 nucleotides are TGTGCCAGCAATCCGGACAGGCCCGGAGATACGCAGTATTTT.

This clonotype occurred many times. V and J are TRBV12-3 or TRBV12-4 and TRBJ1-2; D ambiguous. The CDR3 covers 14 residues. Trimming stripped 5 bases from V and 6 bases from J, with 16 bases between. The CDR3 region has the DNA TGTGCCAGCAGTCCTTCGGGCCCCGGGAATGGCTACACCTTC. Its protein is CASSPSGPGNGYTF.

In this sample, this clonotype turned up once. The CDR3 loop is CASSHRTVGDEQYF. CDR3 nucleotide sequence: TGTGCCAGCTCACATAGGACAGTTGGCGACGAGCAGTACTTC. The chain carries TRBV18 and TRBJ2-7; weak D call: TRBD1 (6 bases). Trimming removed 4 bases from V and 5 bases from J, with 15 bases in between. The CDR3 is made up of 14 amino acids. CDR1 and CDR2 from the germline V gene are KGHSH and LQKENI.

This clonotype was observed many times. This chain joins TRBV5-1 and TRBJ1-1, with unresolved D. The CDR3 sequence is 14 residues long. Between the trimmed V and J ends, which lost 1 base and 1 base, there was a span of 8 bases. Germline CDR1 and CDR2: SGHRS and YFSETQ. Here the CDR3 reads CASSLNPPNTEAFF. The CDR3 region has the DNA TGCGCCAGCAGCTTGAATCCCCCGAACACTGAAGCTTTCTTT.

This clonotype has ten or more counts. V is TRBV7-2 and J is TRBJ1-1; a weak D match, TRBD1 (5 bases). V lost 3 bases and J 1 base, leaving 15 bases between the germline ends. The CDR3 length is 16 residues. The germline CDR1 and CDR2 sequences are SGHTA and FQGNSA. Here the CDR3 reads CASSFRQPRPNTEAFF. In DNA, the CDR3 is TGTGCCAGCAGCTTTCGACAGCCCCGGCCGAACACTGAAGCTTTCTTT.

A few counts support this clonotype. A clone one base away is much larger, so this may be a read error. The chain is built from TRBV24-1 and TRBJ1-2; D may be TRBD1 (5 bases). The V gene's germline CDR1 is KGHDR and CDR2 SFDVKD. The CDR3 has 14 amino acids. The CDR3 loop is CATSDSGRAYGYPF. The CDR3, as DNA: TGTGCCACCAGTGATTCTGGCAGGGCCTATGGCTACCCCTTC.

This clonotype occurred a few times. The chain is built from TRBV4-2 and TRBJ2-7; TRBD2 agrees at 12 bases. The length of the CDR3 is 18 residues. CDR1 is LGHNA, CDR2 YNFKEQ, per germline. Trimming at V came to 5 bases and at J to 6 bases, leaving 17 bases not matched to a gene. In nucleotides, the CDR3 is TGTGCCAGCAGCGAAGCGGAGACGCTAGCGGGGGGGCCAACCGAGCAGTACTTC. Translating it yields CASSEAETLAGGPTEQYF.